The 5 T cell receptor beta chains reported below all come from one sample, sequenced in a study of blood T cell repertoires in COVID-19. Only in-frame clones appear in the TCRdb table, and some are missing; sequencing was by immunoSEQ multiplex PCR. The sample lists about 93,000 clones; around four fifths were seen once. The sequencing sample was made of peripheral blood. Receptors originate from a human donor in a cohort sampled during active COVID-19.

The CDR3 spells CATSRWGQGNTGELFF. For the CDR3, the DNA is TGTGCCACCAGCAGATGGGGACAGGGGAACACCGGGGAGCTGTTTTTT. The rearrangement uses TRBV15 and TRBJ2-2, with 9 bases fitting TRBD1. V was clipped by 2 bases and J by 1 base; unmatched bases: 2. Germline loops: CDR1 LNHNV, CDR2 YYDKDF (reference sequence). The CDR3 consists of 16 residues.

This chain joins TRBV5-4 and TRBJ1-1; D perhaps matches TRBD1 (6 bases). V was clipped by 3 bases and J by 0 bases, with 15 bases between them. This CDR3 is built from 16 residues. Germline V CDR1 and CDR2: SGHNT, YYREEE (reference sequence). The CDR3 sequence is CASSSRDRTMNTEAFF. CDR3 in DNA: TGTGCCAGCAGCTCTAGAGACAGGACCATGAACACTGAAGCTTTCTTT.

The chain recombines TRBV19 with TRBJ1-4, with 8 bases fitting TRBD1. CDR1 is LNHDA, CDR2 SQIVND, per germline (reference sequence). The CDR3 covers 17 residues. Losses at the gene ends were 5 bases for V and 0 bases for J; bases not matched to a gene: 8. CDR3 nucleotides: TGTGCCAGTAGTCCCAGGGGGCGATCAGCAACTAATGAAAAACTGTTTTTT. It encodes CASSPRGRSATNEKLFF.

This chain links TRBV24-1 with TRBJ2-3; 7 nucleotides align to TRBD2. The CDR3 is 15 residues long. The germline V gene has CDR1 KGHDR and CDR2 SFDVKD. V trimming: 4 bases; J trimming: 0 bases; junction bases outside the gene matches: 3. As DNA, the CDR3 is TGTGCCACCAGTGAACCGCGGGAGAGCACAGATACGCAGTATTTT. Its translation is CATSEPRESTDTQYF.

The chain combines TRBV18 with TRBJ2-2; D uncertain. Between the trimmed V and J ends, which lost 1 base and 1 base, there was a span of 10 bases. CDR3 length equals 16 residues. Germline assignment: CDR1 KGHSH and CDR2 LQKENI. The CDR3 is CASSPQPQLNTGELFF. The DNA of the CDR3 is TGTGCCAGCTCACCACAGCCACAGTTGAACACCGGGGAGCTGTTTTTT.